The rows below give T cell receptor beta chains drawn from one sample of a study of STAT3 mutations in large granular lymphocyte leukemia. Sequenced by immunoSEQ multiplex PCR; TCRdb stores in-frame clones only, minus some. The table has 10,000 to 15,000 clones, approximately 85% seen once. Sequenced input: PBMCs. The receptors were sampled from a human donor with T large granular lymphocyte leukemia. Some clones in this sample may be carry-over from other donors' samples. Each CDR3 is given with its conserved first and last residue. A D gene is named only where the DNA matches it firmly. Only some rows state a clone size, as once, few, many or a class for expanded clones.

d_gene: -
j_gene: TRBJ2-2
v_gene: TRBV27
abundance: -
CDR3aa: CASSPSGTANTGELFF
CDR3nt: TGTGCCAGCAGTCCTTCCGGGACTGCAAACACCGGGGAGCTGTTTTTT

d_gene: -
j_gene: TRBJ2-5
v_gene: TRBV5-4
abundance: -
CDR3aa: CASTLGGWVETQYF
CDR3nt: TGTGCCAGCACCCTGGGAGGATGGGTTGAGACCCAGTACTTC

d_gene: -
j_gene: TRBJ1-1
v_gene: TRBV27
abundance: -
CDR3aa: CASSRPGSPDRTEAFF
CDR3nt: TGTGCCAGCAGTCGACCTGGGTCGCCTGACAGGACTGAAGCTTTCTTT

d_gene: TRBD2
j_gene: TRBJ2-2
v_gene: TRBV19
abundance: -
CDR3aa: CASSIGRGGVGELFF
CDR3nt: TGTGCCAGTAGTATCGGTCGGGGGGGAGTCGGGGAGCTGTTTTTT

d_gene: -
j_gene: TRBJ2-1
v_gene: TRBV28
abundance: once
CDR3aa: CASSLPIVQGNNEQFF
CDR3nt: TGTGCCAGCAGTTTACCCATCGTGCAGGGGAACAATGAGCAGTTCTTC

d_gene: -
j_gene: TRBJ1-1
v_gene: TRBV27
abundance: once
CDR3aa: CASRGSYTEAFF
CDR3nt: TGTGCCAGCAGGGGCAGCTACACTGAAGCTTTCTTT

d_gene: TRBD1
j_gene: TRBJ1-2
v_gene: TRBV27
abundance: -
CDR3aa: CASRSGTGALGYGYTF
CDR3nt: TGTGCCAGCAGGTCCGGGACAGGGGCCCTAGGCTATGGCTACACCTTC

d_gene: TRBD2
j_gene: TRBJ2-1
v_gene: TRBV10-3
abundance: few
CDR3aa: CATGLDATEQFF
CDR3nt: TGTGCCACTGGACTAGACGCCACGGAGCAGTTCTTC

d_gene: TRBD1
j_gene: TRBJ2-7
v_gene: TRBV18
abundance: -
CDR3aa: CASSPNRGPYEQYF
CDR3nt: TGTGCCAGCTCGCCCAACAGGGGGCCCTACGAGCAGTACTTC

d_gene: TRBD2
j_gene: TRBJ2-3
v_gene: TRBV19
abundance: -
CDR3aa: CASSSTSGITDTQYF
CDR3nt: TGTGCCAGTAGTTCCACTAGCGGGATAACAGATACGCAGTATTTT

d_gene: -
j_gene: TRBJ2-1
v_gene: TRBV28
abundance: -
CDR3aa: CASRETVRQFF
CDR3nt: TGTGCCAGCAGGGAGACAGTGAGGCAGTTCTTC

d_gene: -
j_gene: TRBJ2-1
v_gene: TRBV5-1
abundance: -
CDR3aa: CASSLDTGSYNEQFF
CDR3nt: TGCGCCAGCAGCTTGGATACGGGTTCCTACAATGAGCAGTTCTTC

d_gene: TRBD2
j_gene: TRBJ2-3
v_gene: TRBV5-5
abundance: -
CDR3aa: CASSPLAGATDTQYF
CDR3nt: TGTGCCAGCAGCCCCCTAGCGGGGGCCACAGATACGCAGTATTTT

d_gene: -
j_gene: TRBJ1-5
v_gene: TRBV19
abundance: -
CDR3aa: CASKQDRRLNQPQHF
CDR3nt: TGTGCCAGTAAACAGGACAGACGACTCAATCAGCCCCAGCATTTT

d_gene: -
j_gene: TRBJ2-2
v_gene: TRBV5-1
abundance: -
CDR3aa: CASSLAGPGELFF
CDR3nt: TGCGCCAGCAGCTTAGCAGGGCCCGGGGAGCTGTTTTTT

d_gene: -
j_gene: TRBJ2-2
v_gene: TRBV5-1
abundance: -
CDR3aa: CASSLVSGLNTGELFF
CDR3nt: TGCGCCAGCAGCTTGGTTTCGGGGTTGAACACCGGGGAGCTGTTTTTT